The 13 T cell receptor beta chains presented below share a single source sample, sequenced in a study of post-analysis software for immune sequencing data. What these receptors recognize is not known. Findings and limits, study-wide: Comparison of patients with controls showed five TRBV segments more frequent in patients, TRBV5-6, TRBV5-1 and TRBV20-1 among them.

The TCR beta cDNA libraries carried unique molecular identifiers. TCRdb passed the PCR reads through MiXCR, listing each CDR3 protein once. The table lists almost 700,000 distinct CDR3 sequences, approximately 60% of them singletons. Sequencing input: blood. The receptors here all came from a girl aged 2-9 years with multiple sclerosis.

The chain recombines TRBV7-9 with TRBJ2-3, with 8 bases aligning to TRBD2. The CDR3 runs 18 residues. V lost 8 bases and J lost 4; bases outside the gene matches: 20. From germline, CDR1 is SEHNR and CDR2 FQNEAQ (reference sequence). The CDR3 nucleotides are TGTGCCAGCTCATCGGGAGGGATAGTGGGACTATCCTCAGATACGCAGTATTTT. It translates to CASSSGGIVGLSSDTQYF. The full variable domain, its missing parts supplied by reference TRBV7-9 and TRBJ2-3, is DTGVSQNPRHKITKRGQNVTFRCDPISEHNRLYWYRQTLGQGPEFLTYFQNEAQLEKSRLLSDRFSAERPKGSFSTLEIQRTEQGDSAMYLCASSSGGIVGLSSDTQYFGPGTRLTVL.

The chain combines TRBV7-9 with TRBJ2-7, with a possible D match to TRBD1 (5 bases). This CDR3 spans 14 amino acids. Germline V gene data show CDR1 as SEHNR and CDR2 as FQNEAQ (reference sequence). Trimming pared 1 base from V and 2 bases from J, leaving 9 bases between. CDR3 sequence (DNA): TGTGCCAGCAGCTTAGACGACAGTCCCTACGAGCAGTACTTC. It yields the protein CASSLDDSPYEQYF.

This clonotype was seen only once. The J gene is TRBJ2-1, the V gene TRBV28; no clear D gene. V was trimmed by 2 bases and J by 8 bases, leaving 10 bases between them. The CDR3 length is 13 residues. Germline V gene lookup returns CDR1 MDHEN and CDR2 SYDVKM. CDR3 coding DNA: TGTGCCAGCAGTTTAGACAAGGTACATGAGCAGTTCTTC. Amino acids: CASSLDKVHEQFF.

This sequence joins TRBV7-9 and TRBJ1-4, with D unresolved. V gave up 0 bases and J gave up 8 bases, with 16 bases separating them. This CDR3 contains 16 residues. The germline CDR1 and CDR2 sequences are SEHNR and FQNEAQ (reference sequence). CDR3 coding DNA: TGTGCCAGCAGCTTAGCGTCGGGAGGGATCGGGGAAAAACTGTTTTTT. Translation gives CASSLASGGIGEKLFF.

V gene TRBV5-1 combines with J gene TRBJ2-5; 7 bases align to TRBD2. Germline V gene data show CDR1 as SGHRS and CDR2 as YFSETQ. CDR3 size: 14 residues. Germline trimming cut 1 base from V and 7 bases from J; bases unmatched to any gene: 7. The CDR3 is CASSLYGGEGTQYF. For the CDR3, the DNA is TGCGCCAGCAGCTTGTATGGGGGGGAAGGGACCCAGTACTTC.

V is TRBV27 and J is TRBJ2-1; D gene uncertain. Germline lookup yields CDR1 MNHEY and CDR2 SMNVEV (reference sequence). The CDR3 consists of 14 residues. The V end lost 4 bases, the J end lost 4 bases, and 11 bases lay between the germline ends. CDR3 in amino acids: CASSSWTDYNEQFF. CDR3 in DNA: TGTGCCAGCAGTTCATGGACGGATTACAATGAGCAGTTCTTC.

The sample holds a few counts of this clonotype. The rearrangement links TRBV20-1 to TRBJ2-7; the D is unclear. The CDR3 consists of 14 residues. The V end was cut by 0 bases, the J end by 3 bases, with 12 bases between. Germline V gives CDR1 DFQATT, CDR2 SNEGSKA (reference sequence). CDR3 loop: CSARDGSLDYEQYF. CDR3 sequence (DNA): TGCAGTGCTAGAGATGGCTCATTAGACTACGAGCAGTACTTC.

The genes are TRBV20-1 and TRBJ2-1; 12 nucleotides line up with TRBD2. V lost 4 bases to trimming and J lost 7 bases; unmatched junction nucleotides: 11. CDR1 DFQATT and CDR2 SNEGSKA come from the germline V gene (reference sequence). The CDR3 length is 16 residues. CDR3 in amino acids: CSANSPSGGAYNEQFF. The CDR3 region has the DNA TGCAGTGCTAATTCCCCTAGCGGGGGGGCGTATAATGAGCAGTTCTTC.

V is TRBV20-1 and J is TRBJ2-5; tentatively, D is TRBD1 (6 bases). Trimming removed 3 bases at V and 1 base at J, with 12 bases between. Germline CDR1 DFQATT, CDR2 SNEGSKA (reference sequence). There are 14 residues in the CDR3. The CDR3 sequence: CSARQDSAQETQYF. CDR3 nucleotide sequence: TGCAGTGCTAGGCAGGACAGCGCCCAAGAGACCCAGTACTTC.

A few counts support this clonotype. The chain is built from TRBV5-5 and TRBJ2-7; 11 bases are shared with TRBD2. This CDR3 region has 14 residues. Trimming took 6 bases from V and 6 from J; bases not matched to a gene: 8. Germline V lookup: CDR1 SGHKS, CDR2 YYEKEE (reference sequence). The CDR3, as DNA: TGTGCCAGCATCATCACTGGGACTAGCGGCGAGCAGTACTTC. Its translation is CASIITGTSGEQYF.

The chain employs TRBV12-3 or TRBV12-4 and TRBJ1-1, with 9 bases aligning to TRBD1. The CDR3 consists of 14 residues. Germline trimming cut 7 bases from V and 4 bases from J; bases unmatched to any gene: 7. The CDR3 sequence: CASTLQGARTEAFF. The CDR3 DNA is TGTGCCAGCACCCTACAGGGGGCGCGCACTGAAGCTTTCTTT.

In its sample, this clonotype was seen a few times. The J gene is TRBJ2-7, the V gene TRBV3-1, with TRBD1 matching over 8 bases. The germline CDR1 and CDR2 sequences are LGHDT and YNNKEL (reference sequence). V lost 2 bases to trimming and J lost 1 base; unmatched junction nucleotides: 4. There are 15 residues in the CDR3. The CDR3 DNA reads as TGTGCCAGCAGCCAAATGGACAGGGATTCCTACGAGCAGTACTTC. Residues: CASSQMDRDSYEQYF.

The chain is built from TRBV29-1 and TRBJ2-7; TRBD2 matches at 8 bases. Per germline, CDR1 SQVTM and CDR2 ANQGSEA. After removal of 7 bases from V and 4 bases from J, the junction contained 9 bases not matched to a gene. The CDR3 totals 13 residues. The DNA of the CDR3 is TGCAGCGAGCGGACAGCGGGAGCGTACGAGCAGTACTTC. Translation: CSERTAGAYEQYF.